Below, one T cell receptor (beta chain) is given with its context. Its target is unknown. This sample is part of a study of T cell responses to AZD1222 COVID-19 vaccine. The study's findings and limits: Close to half of spike-specific TCRs reportedly recognize unmutated variant regions. Possibly, clonal diversity was underestimated; donors were largely white British and included more females. Baseline serostatus was positive in only six or seven AZD1222 recipients.

Data came from immunoSEQ multiplex PCR; TCRdb stores just in-frame clones and leaves some out. The sample lists 80,000 or so clones; about 92% were seen once. The sample in question was peripheral blood, obtained 28 days after the second AZD1222 dose. The TCR originated in an adult who received the AZD1222 COVID-19 vaccine.

CDR3 sequence (DNA): TGTGCCAGCAAGCCGGGACAGGTCGGCTACACCTTC. It encodes CASKPGQVGYTF. V is TRBV2 and J is TRBJ1-2, with 8 bases fitting TRBD1. J gave up 8 bases and V 7 bases, and 6 bases lay outside the gene matches. The CDR3 contains 12 residues. Germline-derived CDR1 and CDR2 are SNHLY and FYNNEI.